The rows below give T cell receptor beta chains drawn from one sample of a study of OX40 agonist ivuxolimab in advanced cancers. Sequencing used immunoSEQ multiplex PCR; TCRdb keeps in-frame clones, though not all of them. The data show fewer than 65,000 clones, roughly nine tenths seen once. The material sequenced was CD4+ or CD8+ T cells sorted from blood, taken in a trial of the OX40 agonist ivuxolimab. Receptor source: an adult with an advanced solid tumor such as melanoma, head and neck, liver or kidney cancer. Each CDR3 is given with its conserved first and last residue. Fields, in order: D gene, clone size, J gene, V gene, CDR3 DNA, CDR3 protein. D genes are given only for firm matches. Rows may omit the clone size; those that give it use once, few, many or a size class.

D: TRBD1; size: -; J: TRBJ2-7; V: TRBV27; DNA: TGTGCCACCAGTGCAGGACAGGGCTACGAGCAGTACTTC; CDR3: CATSAGQGYEQYF
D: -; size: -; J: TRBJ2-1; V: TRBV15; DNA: TGTGCCACCAGCAGAGAGAGGGGCTCCTACAATGAGCAGTTCTTC; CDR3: CATSRERGSYNEQFF
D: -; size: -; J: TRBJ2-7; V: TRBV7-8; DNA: TGTGCCAGCAGCCCCCCTCGGGCAGGGGTCGACGTCTACGAGCAGTACTTC; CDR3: CASSPPRAGVDVYEQYF
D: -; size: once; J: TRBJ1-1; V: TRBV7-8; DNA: TGTGCCAGCACCCGAGGAGGGGCGAACACTGAAGCTTTCTTT; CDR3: CASTRGGANTEAFF
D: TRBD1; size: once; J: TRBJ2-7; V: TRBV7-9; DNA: TGTGCCAGCAGTAACCGGGACAGCGATTACGAGCAGTACTTC; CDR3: CASSNRDSDYEQYF
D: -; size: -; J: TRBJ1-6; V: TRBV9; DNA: TGTGCCAGCAGCGTAGAGGGCCAGCCCTATAATTCACCCCTCCACTTT; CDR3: CASSVEGQPYNSPLHF
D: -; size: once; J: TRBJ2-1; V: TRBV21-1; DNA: TGTGCCAGCAGCAATGGACTAGCGGGGGGCAATGAGCAGTTCTTC; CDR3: CASSNGLAGGNEQFF
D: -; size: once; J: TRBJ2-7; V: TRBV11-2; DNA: TGTGCCAGCAGCTTGGAATACGAGCAGTACTTC; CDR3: CASSLEYEQYF
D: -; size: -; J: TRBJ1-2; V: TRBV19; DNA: TGTGCCAGTAGTATAAACGGGATGGTAGGACATGGCTACACCTTC; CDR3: CASSINGMVGHGYTF
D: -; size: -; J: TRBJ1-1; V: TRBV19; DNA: TGTGCCAGTAGTATGTTGGGTTTCGGTAGCACTGAAGCTTTCTTT; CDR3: CASSMLGFGSTEAFF
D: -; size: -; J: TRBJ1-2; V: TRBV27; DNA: TGTGCCAGCAGTTTATTAGGGTCTAACTATGGCTACACCTTC; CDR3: CASSLLGSNYGYTF
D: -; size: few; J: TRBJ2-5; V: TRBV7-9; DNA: TGTGCCAGCAGCCCGCTGGACGAGAGCGGGCAACAAGAGACCCAGTACTTC; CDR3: CASSPLDESGQQETQYF
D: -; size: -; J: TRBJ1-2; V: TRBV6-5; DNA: TGTGCCAGCAGTTACTCTCCAGTCTATGGCTACACCTTC; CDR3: CASSYSPVYGYTF
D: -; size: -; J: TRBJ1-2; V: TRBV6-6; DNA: TGTGCCAGCAGTTACTCAAGCCTACGAGATGGCTACACCTTC; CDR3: CASSYSSLRDGYTF
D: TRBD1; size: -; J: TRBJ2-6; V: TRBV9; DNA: TGTGCCAGCAGCCTGGACAGGGGGATTTCTGGGGCCAACGTCCTGACTTTC; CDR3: CASSLDRGISGANVLTF
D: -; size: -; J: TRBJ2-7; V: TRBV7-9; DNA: TGTGCCAGCAGCTCCCTACTCGGGGACGAGCAGTACTTC; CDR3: CASSSLLGDEQYF
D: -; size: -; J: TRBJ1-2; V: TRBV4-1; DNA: TGCGCCAGCAGCCATTCGGACGGGGATTATGGCTACACCTTC; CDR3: CASSHSDGDYGYTF
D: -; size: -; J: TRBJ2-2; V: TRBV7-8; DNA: TGTGCCAGCAGCTTCCCTTCAGTTGGAGGAACCGGGGAGCTGTTTTTT; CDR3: CASSFPSVGGTGELFF
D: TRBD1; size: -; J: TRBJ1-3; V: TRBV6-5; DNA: TGTGCCAGCAGTTACCGGGACAGGGGCTCTGGAAACACCATATATTTT; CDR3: CASSYRDRGSGNTIYF
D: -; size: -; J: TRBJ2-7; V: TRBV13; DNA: TGTGCCAGCAGCCAAAACAATCTTTGGTACGAGCAGTACTTC; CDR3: CASSQNNLWYEQYF
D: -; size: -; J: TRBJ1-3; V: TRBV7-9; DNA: TGTGCCAGCAGCTTACCCGACATCAGCTCTGGAAACACCATATATTTT; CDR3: CASSLPDISSGNTIYF
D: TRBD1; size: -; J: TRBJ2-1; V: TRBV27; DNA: TGTGCCAGCAGTTTGGTAGGGGGCGTCTACAATGAGCAGTTCTTC; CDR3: CASSLVGGVYNEQFF
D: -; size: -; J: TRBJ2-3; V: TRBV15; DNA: TGTGCCACCAGCAGCGAAGGGGGCACAGATACGCAGTATTTT; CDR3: CATSSEGGTDTQYF
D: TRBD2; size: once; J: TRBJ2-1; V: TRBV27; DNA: TGTGCCAGCGGGTTGCTAGCGGGAGCCAGAGGGATGGACAATGAGCAGTTCTTC; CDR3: CASGLLAGARGMDNEQFF
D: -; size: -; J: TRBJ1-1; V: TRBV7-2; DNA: TGTGCCAGCAGCTTAGGAGGGGGATGGACTGAAGCTTTCTTT; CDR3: CASSLGGGWTEAFF
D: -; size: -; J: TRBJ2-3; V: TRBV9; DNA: TGTGCCAGCAGCTATCGGGACAGCACAGATACGCAGTATTTT; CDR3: CASSYRDSTDTQYF
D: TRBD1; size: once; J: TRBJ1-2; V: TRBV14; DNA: TGTGCCAGCAGCCAAGAGAGGGACAGGGGGCGCGTTTATGGCTACACCTTC; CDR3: CASSQERDRGRVYGYTF
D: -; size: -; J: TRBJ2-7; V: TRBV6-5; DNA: TGTGCCAGCAGTCCTGCGCCGGGCTACGAGCAGTACTTC; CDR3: CASSPAPGYEQYF
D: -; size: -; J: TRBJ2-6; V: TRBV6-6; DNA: TGTGCCAGCAATTCGGATTCCTCTGGGGCCAACGTCCTGACTTTC; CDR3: CASNSDSSGANVLTF
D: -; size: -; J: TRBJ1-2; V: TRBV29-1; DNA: TGCAGCGTTGATTCAGGGTTCGGCTACACCTTC; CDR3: CSVDSGFGYTF
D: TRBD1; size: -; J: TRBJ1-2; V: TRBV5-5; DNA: TGTGCCAGTGACACCGGGACAGGAAACTATGGCTACACCTTC; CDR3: CASDTGTGNYGYTF
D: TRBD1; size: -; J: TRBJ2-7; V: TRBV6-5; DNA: TGTGCCAGCAGGGAACAGGGGTTCCACGAGCAGTACTTC; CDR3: CASREQGFHEQYF
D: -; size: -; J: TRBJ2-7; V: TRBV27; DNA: TGTGCCAGCGGGGGAGGCAGGGGGGACGAGCAGTACTTC; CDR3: CASGGGRGDEQYF
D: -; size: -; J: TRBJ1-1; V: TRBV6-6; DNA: TGTGCCAGCAGAATGGGCCTTGAAGCTTTCTTT; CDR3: CASRMGLEAFF
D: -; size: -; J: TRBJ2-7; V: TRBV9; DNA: TGTGCCAGCAGCGTAGAAGACAGTCCCTACGAGCAGTACTTC; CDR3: CASSVEDSPYEQYF
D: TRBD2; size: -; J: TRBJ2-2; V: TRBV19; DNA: TGTGCCAGCACGAGCGGGGGGGAGGAAGAAGGGGAGCTGTTTTTT; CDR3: CASTSGGEEEGELFF